This T cell receptor beta chain was recovered during a study of T cell responses to AZD1222 COVID-19 vaccine. The V and J ends lost 1 base and 11 bases respectively, with 8 bases between them. The CDR3 covers 12 residues. Per the germline V gene, CDR1 is KGHDR and CDR2 is SFDVKD. Study-wide results and limits: In the spike-specific TCR repertoire, nearly half reportedly target unmutated variant regions. Spike-specific TCR breadth and depth went up after people got two AZD1222 doses. It should be noted that donors were predominantly white British and more often female, and clonal diversity was possibly underestimated.

This clone was observed once. Its antigen is currently unknown. Produced via immunoSEQ multiplex PCR; TCRdb's table is partial and in-frame only. The sample has around 120,000 clones, just over 90% seen once. The genes are TRBV24-1 and TRBJ1-5; D is uncertain. Material: peripheral blood, obtained 28 days after the second AZD1222 dose. This TCR was recovered from an adult who received the AZD1222 COVID-19 vaccine. The CDR3 loop is CATSDFGGTQHF. CDR3 bases: TGTGCCACCAGTGATTTTGGAGGGACCCAGCATTTT.